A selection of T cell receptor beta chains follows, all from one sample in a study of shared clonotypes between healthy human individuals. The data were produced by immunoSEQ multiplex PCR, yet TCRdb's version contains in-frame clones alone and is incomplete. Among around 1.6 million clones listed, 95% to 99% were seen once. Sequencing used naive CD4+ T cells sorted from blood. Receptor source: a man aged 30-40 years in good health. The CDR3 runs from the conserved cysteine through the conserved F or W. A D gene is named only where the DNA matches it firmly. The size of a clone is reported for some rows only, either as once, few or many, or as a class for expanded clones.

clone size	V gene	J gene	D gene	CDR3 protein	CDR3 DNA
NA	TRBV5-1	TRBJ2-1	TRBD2	CASSSLGREDLNEQFF	TGCGCCAGCAGCTCCCTCGGGCGGGAGGATTTAAATGAGCAGTTCTTC
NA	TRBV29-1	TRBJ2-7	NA	CSVVITSSYEQYF	TGCAGCGTTGTTATAACGAGCTCCTACGAGCAGTACTTC
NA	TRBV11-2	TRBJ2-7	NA	CASSFPVSVAYEQYF	TGTGCCAGCAGCTTTCCGGTTTCGGTAGCCTACGAGCAGTACTTC
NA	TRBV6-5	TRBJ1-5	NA	CASMPRGGSNQPQHF	TGTGCCAGCATGCCTAGGGGAGGGAGCAATCAGCCCCAGCATTTT
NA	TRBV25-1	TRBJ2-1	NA	CASGETINEQFF	TGTGCCAGCGGCGAGACTATCAATGAGCAGTTCTTC
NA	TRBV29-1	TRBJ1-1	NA	CSVARQNTEAFF	TGCAGCGTTGCGCGACAGAACACTGAAGCTTTCTTT
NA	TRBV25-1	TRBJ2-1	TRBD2	CASSKRLAGVSYNEQFF	TGTGCCAGCAGTAAGCGACTAGCGGGAGTGTCCTACAATGAGCAGTTCTTC
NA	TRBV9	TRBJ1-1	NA	CASSVVSGPRTEAFF	TGTGCCAGCAGCGTAGTCTCGGGGCCAAGAACTGAAGCTTTCTTT
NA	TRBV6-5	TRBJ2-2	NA	CASSYFGGELFF	TGTGCCAGCAGTTATTTCGGCGGGGAGCTGTTTTTT
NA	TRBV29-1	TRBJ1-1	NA	CSVERRLNTEAFF	TGCAGCGTTGAAAGGCGATTGAACACTGAAGCTTTCTTT
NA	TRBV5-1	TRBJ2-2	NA	CASSSLGAGELFF	TGCGCCAGCAGCTCCTTAGGTGCCGGGGAGCTGTTTTTT
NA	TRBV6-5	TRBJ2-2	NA	CASSLGYRETGELFF	TGTGCCAGCAGTTTAGGCTACCGTGAGACCGGGGAGCTGTTTTTT
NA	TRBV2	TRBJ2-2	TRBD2	CASSGAGGSAGELFF	TGTGCCAGCAGTGGCGCGGGAGGGTCGGCCGGGGAGCTGTTTTTT
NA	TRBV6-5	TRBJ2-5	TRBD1	CASSYLGTGETQYF	TGTGCCAGCAGTTACCTGGGGACAGGAGAGACCCAGTACTTC
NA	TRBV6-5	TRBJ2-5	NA	CASSGWGSGSETQYF	TGTGCCAGCAGCGGTTGGGGGAGCGGCAGCGAGACCCAGTACTTC
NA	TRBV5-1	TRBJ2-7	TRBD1	CASSPGQGAGEQYF	TGCGCCAGCAGCCCCGGACAGGGGGCCGGAGAGCAGTACTTC
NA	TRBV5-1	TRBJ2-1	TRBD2	CASSFLAGGSNEQFF	TGCGCCAGCAGCTTTCTAGCGGGAGGGAGTAATGAGCAGTTCTTC
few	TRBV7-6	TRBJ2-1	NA	CASSPVGGILYNEQFF	TGTGCCAGCAGCCCAGTCGGAGGCATACTATACAATGAGCAGTTCTTC
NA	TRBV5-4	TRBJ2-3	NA	CASSLQGRAITDTQYF	TGTGCCAGCAGCTTGCAGGGGAGGGCCATTACAGATACGCAGTATTTT
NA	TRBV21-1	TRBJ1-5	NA	CASSKGEYQPQHF	TGTGCCAGCAGCAAAGGGGAGTATCAGCCCCAGCATTTT
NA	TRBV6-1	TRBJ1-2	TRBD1	CASSDVLRGIISGYTF	TGTGCCAGCAGTGACGTCCTCAGGGGGATCATAAGTGGCTACACCTTC
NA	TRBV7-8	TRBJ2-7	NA	CASRSSVYSSEQYF	TGTGCCAGCAGAAGCTCGGTCTACTCAAGCGAGCAGTACTTC
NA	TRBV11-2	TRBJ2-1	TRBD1	CASSGYTGVGYNEQFF	TGTGCCAGCAGCGGATACACAGGGGTTGGTTACAATGAGCAGTTCTTC
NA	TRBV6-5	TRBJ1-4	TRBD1	CASRGQGGEKLFF	TGTGCCAGCAGAGGACAGGGTGGGGAAAAACTGTTTTTT
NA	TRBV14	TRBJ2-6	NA	CASSVTGSGANVLTF	TGTGCCAGCAGCGTAACGGGCTCTGGGGCCAACGTCCTGACTTTC
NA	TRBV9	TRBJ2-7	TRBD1	CASSVGLQGAGASYEQYF	TGTGCCAGCAGCGTAGGACTACAGGGGGCGGGAGCGAGCTACGAGCAGTACTTC
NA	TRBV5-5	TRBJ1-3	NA	CASSSGRRFPTPPNTIYF	TGTGCCAGCAGCTCCGGTCGGCGATTCCCTACCCCACCAAACACCATATATTTT
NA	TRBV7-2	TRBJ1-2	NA	CASSLGEGYGYTF	TGTGCCAGCAGCTTAGGGGAGGGGTATGGCTACACCTTC
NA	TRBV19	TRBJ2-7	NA	CASSADTDSYEQYF	TGTGCCAGTAGTGCGGACACCGATTCCTACGAGCAGTACTTC
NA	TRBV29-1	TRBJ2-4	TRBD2	CSVEDLVTSGRVGKNIQYF	TGCAGCGTTGAAGATTTGGTGACTAGCGGGAGGGTCGGCAAAAACATTCAGTACTTC
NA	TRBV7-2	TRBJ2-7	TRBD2	CASSTHTGTSITGAPIRYF	TGTGCCAGCAGCACTCACACCGGGACTAGTATAACGGGGGCTCCTATCCGGTACTTC
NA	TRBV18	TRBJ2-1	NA	CASSPLLDRANEQFF	TGTGCCAGCTCACCACTACTGGACAGAGCCAATGAGCAGTTCTTC
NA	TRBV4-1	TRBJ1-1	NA	CASSQELRREQRNTEAFF	TGCGCCAGCAGCCAAGAATTAAGGCGGGAACAAAGGAACACTGAAGCTTTCTTT
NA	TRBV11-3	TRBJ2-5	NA	CASSLDHEETQYF	TGTGCCAGCAGCTTAGATCATGAGGAGACCCAGTACTTC
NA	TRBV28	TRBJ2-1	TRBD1	CASSSGQNNEQFF	TGTGCCAGCAGTTCGGGACAGAACAATGAGCAGTTCTTC
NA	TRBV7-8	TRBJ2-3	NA	CASSLAPVRATDTQYF	TGTGCCAGCAGCTTAGCCCCGGTGCGGGCCACAGATACGCAGTATTTT
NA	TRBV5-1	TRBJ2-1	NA	CASSLVAGYNEQFF	TGCGCCAGCAGCTTGGTGGCGGGGTACAATGAGCAGTTCTTC
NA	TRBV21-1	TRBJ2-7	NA	CAQRESEQYF	TGTGCTCAGCGGGAGAGCGAGCAGTACTTC
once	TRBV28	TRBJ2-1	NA	CASSLPAGEQFF	TGTGCCAGCAGTTTGCCGGCAGGGGAGCAGTTCTTC
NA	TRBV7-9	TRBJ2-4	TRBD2	CASSPGLAGLAKNIQYF	TGTGCCAGCAGCCCAGGACTAGCGGGACTAGCCAAAAACATTCAGTACTTC
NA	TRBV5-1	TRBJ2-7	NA	CASSLARGAGNTGSEQYF	TGCGCCAGCAGCTTGGCCAGAGGTGCGGGAAATACGGGGAGCGAGCAGTACTTC
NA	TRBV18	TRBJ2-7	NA	CASSQTVSYEQYF	TGTGCCAGCTCACAGACAGTTTCCTACGAGCAGTACTTC
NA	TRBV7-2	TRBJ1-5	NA	CASRIQGGGNQPQHF	TGTGCCAGCAGGATACAGGGCGGTGGCAATCAGCCCCAGCATTTT
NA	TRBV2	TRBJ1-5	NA	CASTEQTLSNQPQHF	TGTGCCAGCACTGAACAGACCCTGAGCAATCAGCCCCAGCATTTT
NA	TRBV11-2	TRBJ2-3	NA	CASSLGPDQSTDTQYF	TGTGCCAGCAGCTTAGGGCCAGACCAAAGCACAGATACGCAGTATTTT
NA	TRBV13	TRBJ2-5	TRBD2	CASSYKTSGEETQYF	TGTGCCAGCAGCTACAAGACTAGCGGTGAAGAGACCCAGTACTTC
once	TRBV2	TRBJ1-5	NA	CASSESRGIGNQPQHF	TGTGCCAGCAGTGAATCCCGGGGCATAGGCAATCAGCCCCAGCATTTT
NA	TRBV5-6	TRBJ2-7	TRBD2	CASSPRTSGRRREQYF	TGTGCCAGCAGCCCTCGGACTAGCGGCCGGAGGAGGGAGCAGTACTTC
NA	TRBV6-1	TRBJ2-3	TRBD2	CASTQRGEGRDTQYF	TGTGCCAGCACTCAAAGAGGGGAGGGTAGAGATACGCAGTATTTT
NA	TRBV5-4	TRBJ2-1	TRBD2	CASSLGLAGGWDNEQFF	TGTGCCAGCAGCTTGGGGTTAGCGGGAGGTTGGGACAATGAGCAGTTCTTC
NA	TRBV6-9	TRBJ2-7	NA	CASTRVAYEQYF	TGTGCCAGCACCCGGGTGGCCTACGAGCAGTACTTC